The T cell receptor beta chain described here comes from a study of neoadjuvant nivolumab and ipilimumab in lung cancer. Study information: The combination arm added day-1 ipilimumab 1 mg/kg to nivolumab 3 mg/kg on days 1, 15, 29. Study-wide results and limits: Resected tumors had greater TCR richness and clonality than uninvolved lung. TCR receptors were sequenced in few samples. From pretherapy to surgery, tumor richness and clonality rose with dual therapy.

Generated by immunoSEQ multiplex PCR, the TCRdb table keeps only in-frame clones and is missing some. The repertoire includes 15,000 to 20,000 clones, roughly three quarters of them detected once, and around 7% sits in the top ten. Points on this clone: No antigen is known for it.

The CDR3 extends over 15 amino acids. CDR1 and CDR2 from the germline V gene are SGHRS and YFSETQ. J gave up 6 bases and V 3 bases, and 7 bases lay outside the gene matches. The origin of this receptor is an adult with non-small cell lung cancer. The rearrangement uses TRBV5-1 and TRBJ2-1; TRBD1 matches at 9 bases. The material was tumor tissue, obtained after neoadjuvant nivolumab, alone or with ipilimumab, at or shortly before surgery. The DNA of the CDR3 is TGCGCCAGCAGCTACCGGGACAGGGCTTTCAATGAGCAGTTCTTC. The encoded protein is CASSYRDRAFNEQFF.